A single sample is the source of the 6 T cell receptor beta chains below, sequenced in a study of blood T cell repertoires in COVID-19. Here immunoSEQ multiplex PCR was the method, and the copy in TCRdb shows in-frame clones only, minus some. The repertoire consists of roughly 360,000 clones, with 85% to 90% occurring once and the leading ten covering about 0.89%. Sequencing was done on a sample of PBMCs or T cells enriched from blood (not recorded which). These receptors all come from a woman in her twenties or thirties with acute COVID-19.

The chain has TRBV6-5 and TRBJ1-4; 9 bases fit TRBD1. Germline CDR1 is MNHEY and CDR2 is SVGAGI. The J segment lost 4 bases and the V segment lost 4 bases, leaving 4 bases of the junction unmatched. The CDR3 runs 15 residues. This chain's CDR3 is CASSFTGGVNEKLFF. The CDR3 region has the DNA TGTGCCAGCAGTTTCACAGGGGGCGTTAATGAAAAACTGTTTTTT.

This clone was recorded once. The rearrangement links TRBV9 to TRBJ1-3, with D possibly matching TRBD1 (5 bases). V was trimmed by 1 base and J by 7 bases, leaving 18 bases between them. The CDR3 loop spans 16 amino acids. Per the germline V gene, CDR1 is SGDLS and CDR2 is YYNGEE. The DNA of the CDR3 is TGTGCCAGCAGCGTAACCCGGTCGGGGGAATCGAACACCATATATTTT. Translated, it gives CASSVTRSGESNTIYF.

The DNA of the CDR3 is TGTGCCAGCAGTGACCGCCCTACAGGGGGGGATCAGCCCCAGCATTTT. Translated, it gives CASSDRPTGGDQPQHF. V gene TRBV6-1 combines with J gene TRBJ1-5; 8 bases agree with TRBD1. V dropped 3 bases and J dropped 5; count of bases not matched to a gene: 9. The germline gives CDR1 MNHNS, CDR2 SASEGT. The length of the CDR3 is 16 residues.

V is TRBV6-5 and J is TRBJ1-1; 8 positions agree with TRBD1. V trimming: 7 bases; J trimming: 4 bases; junction bases outside the gene matches: 5. The CDR3 has 13 residues. Germline assignment: CDR1 MNHEY and CDR2 SVGAGI. As DNA, the CDR3 is TGTGCCAGCACCTCAGACAGGGGCACTGAAGCTTTCTTT. Protein product: CASTSDRGTEAFF.

The chain recombines TRBV6-1 with TRBJ1-2; 7 nucleotides match TRBD1. The CDR3 length is 15 residues. Losses at the gene ends were 1 base for V and 4 bases for J; bases not matched to a gene: 6. Germline V gene lookup returns CDR1 MNHNS and CDR2 SASEGT. The CDR3, as DNA: TGTGCCAGCAGTGAAGAGACAGGGTCGTTCTATGGCTACACCTTC. It specifies CASSEETGSFYGYTF.

V and J are TRBV6-2 or TRBV6-3 and TRBJ1-2; 7 nucleotides align to TRBD1. Germline-derived CDR1 and CDR2 are MNHEY and SVGEGT. The CDR3 is 14 amino acids. The J segment lost 8 bases and the V segment lost 2 bases, leaving 8 bases of the junction unmatched. The CDR3 nucleotides are TGTGCCAGCAGTTACATGGAGGGGGCGACGGGCTACACCTTC. Its translation is CASSYMEGATGYTF.